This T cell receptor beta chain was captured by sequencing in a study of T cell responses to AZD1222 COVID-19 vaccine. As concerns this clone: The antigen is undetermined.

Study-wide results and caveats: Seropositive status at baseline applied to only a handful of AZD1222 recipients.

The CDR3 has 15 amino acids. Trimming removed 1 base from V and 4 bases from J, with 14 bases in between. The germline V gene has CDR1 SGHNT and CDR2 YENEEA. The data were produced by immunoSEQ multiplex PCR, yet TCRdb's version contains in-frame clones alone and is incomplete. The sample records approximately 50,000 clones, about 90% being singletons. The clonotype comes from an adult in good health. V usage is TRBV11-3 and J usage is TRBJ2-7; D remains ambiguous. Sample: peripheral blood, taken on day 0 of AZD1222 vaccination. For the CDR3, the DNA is TGTGCCAGCAGCTTAGTTTCTGTTGGAGAATACGAGCAGTACTTC. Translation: CASSLVSVGEYEQYF.